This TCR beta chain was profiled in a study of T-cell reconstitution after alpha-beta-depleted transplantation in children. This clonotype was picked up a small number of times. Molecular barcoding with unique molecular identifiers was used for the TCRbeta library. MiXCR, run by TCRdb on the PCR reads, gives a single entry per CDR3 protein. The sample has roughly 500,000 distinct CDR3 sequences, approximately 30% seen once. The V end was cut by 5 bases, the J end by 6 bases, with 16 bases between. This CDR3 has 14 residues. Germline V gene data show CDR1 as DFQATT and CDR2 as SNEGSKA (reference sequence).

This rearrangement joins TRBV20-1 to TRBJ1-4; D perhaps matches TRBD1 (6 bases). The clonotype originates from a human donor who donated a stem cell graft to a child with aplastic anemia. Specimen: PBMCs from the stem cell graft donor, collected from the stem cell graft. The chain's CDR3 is CSAERQAKDEKLFF. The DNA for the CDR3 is TGCAGTGCTGAAAGACAGGCGAAAGATGAAAAACTGTTTTTT.